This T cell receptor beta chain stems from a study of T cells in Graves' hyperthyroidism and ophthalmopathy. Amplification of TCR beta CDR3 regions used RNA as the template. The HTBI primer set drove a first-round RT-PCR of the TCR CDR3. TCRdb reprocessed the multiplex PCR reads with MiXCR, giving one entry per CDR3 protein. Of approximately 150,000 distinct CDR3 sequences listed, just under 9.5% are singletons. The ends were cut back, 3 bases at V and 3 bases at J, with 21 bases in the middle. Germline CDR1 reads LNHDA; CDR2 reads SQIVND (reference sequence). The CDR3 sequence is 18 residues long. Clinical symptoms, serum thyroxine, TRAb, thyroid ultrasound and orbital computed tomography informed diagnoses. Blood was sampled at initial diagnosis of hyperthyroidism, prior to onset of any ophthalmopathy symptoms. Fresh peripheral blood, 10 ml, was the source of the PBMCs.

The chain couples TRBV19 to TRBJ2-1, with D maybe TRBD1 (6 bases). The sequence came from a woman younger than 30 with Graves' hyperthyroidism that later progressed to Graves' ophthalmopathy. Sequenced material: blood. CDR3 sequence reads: CASSIGFRHKGDYNEQFF. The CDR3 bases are TGTGCCAGTAGTATTGGTTTTCGGCACAAGGGGGACTACAATGAGCAGTTCTTC. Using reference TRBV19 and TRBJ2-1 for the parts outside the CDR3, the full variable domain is DGGITQSPKYLFRKEGQNVTLSCEQNLNHDAMYWYRQDPGQGLRLIYYSQIVNDFQKGDIAEGYSVSREKKESFPLTVTSAQKNPTAFYLCASSIGFRHKGDYNEQFFGPGTRLTVL.